These 15 T cell receptor beta chains originate from one sample sequenced in a study of blood T cell repertoires in COVID-19. Some clones are missing from TCRdb's copy, which holds only in-frame ones; the method was immunoSEQ multiplex PCR. The table has some 180,000 clones, roughly 84% seen once. The sample consisted of PBMCs or T cells enriched from blood (not recorded which). The receptors were sampled from a woman in her twenties or thirties who had been exposed to COVID-19.

The chain uses TRBV24-1 and TRBJ1-2; 7 bases are a match to TRBD1. CDR1 is KGHDR, CDR2 SFDVKD, per germline. CDR3 size: 13 residues. The V and J ends lost 9 bases and 6 bases, in that order; junction bases with no gene match: 9. In DNA form, the CDR3 reads TGTGCCACCCATTCCGACAGGGAGGATGGCTACACCTTC. Its translation is CATHSDREDGYTF.

The chain links TRBV27 to TRBJ2-6; TRBD1 aligns across 7 bases. Germline V gives CDR1 MNHEY, CDR2 SMNVEV (reference sequence). V was pared by 8 bases and J by 5 bases, with 15 bases of the junction left unmatched. CDR3 length: 17 amino acids. CDR3 nucleotide sequence: TGTGCCAGCGGTCCGGGACAGAGGGAGATACGGGCCAACGTCCTGACTTTC. It encodes CASGPGQREIRANVLTF.

This chain joins TRBV9 and TRBJ1-2, with unresolved D. The CDR3 extends over 13 amino acids. CDR1 SGDLS and CDR2 YYNGEE come from the germline V gene. Trimming removed 0 bases at V and 8 bases at J, with 11 bases between. The CDR3 region is CASSVVKGGGYTF. In nucleotides, the CDR3 is TGTGCCAGCAGCGTAGTAAAGGGAGGCGGCTACACCTTC.

The chain uses TRBV24-1 and TRBJ1-1, with D possibly being TRBD1 (5 bases). Trimming removed 7 bases from V and 4 bases from J, with 12 bases in between. Germline CDR1 and CDR2: KGHDR and SFDVKD. The CDR3 has 13 amino acids. The CDR3 nucleotides read TGTGCCACCAGGGCGGGGCGGGGCACTGAAGCTTTCTTT. The encoded protein is CATRAGRGTEAFF.

V gene TRBV4-2 combines with J gene TRBJ2-7, with 8 bases that match TRBD1. J lost 4 bases, V lost 1 base, and 9 bases had no gene match. CDR1 and CDR2 from the germline V gene are LGHNA and YNFKEQ. This CDR3 is built from 16 residues. This CDR3 reads CASSQAGQATGYEQYF. CDR3 DNA: TGTGCCAGCAGCCAAGCGGGACAGGCGACAGGGTACGAGCAGTACTTC.

V usage is TRBV7-7 and J usage is TRBJ1-6, with unresolved D. CDR3 size: 13 residues. The ends were cut back, 5 bases at V and 7 bases at J, with 9 bases in the middle. Germline CDR1 is SSHAT and CDR2 is FNYEAQ (reference sequence). The CDR3: CASSVERNSPLHF. For the CDR3, the DNA is TGTGCCAGCAGCGTAGAGAGAAATTCACCCCTCCACTTT. The full variable domain, in which reference TRBV7-7 and TRBJ1-6 provide the parts outside the CDR3, is GAGVSQSPRYKVTKRGQDVTLRCDPISSHATLYWYQQALGQGPEFLTYFNYEAQPDKSGLPSDRFSAERPEGSISTLTIQRTEQRDSAMYRCASSVERNSPLHFGNGTRLTVT.

The chain has TRBV11-3 and TRBJ2-1; 11 nucleotides align to TRBD2. V shed 5 bases, J shed 4 bases, and the junction held 4 bases outside the gene matches. This CDR3 is 15 amino acids long. Germline assignment: CDR1 SGHNT and CDR2 YENEEA. This CDR3 reads CASSKGLADYNEQFF. In DNA form, the CDR3 reads TGTGCCAGCAGCAAGGGACTAGCGGATTACAATGAGCAGTTCTTC. The full variable domain, in which reference TRBV11-3 and TRBJ2-1 provide the parts outside the CDR3, is EAGVVQSPRYKIIEKKQPVAFWCNPISGHNTLYWYLQNLGQGPELLIRYENEEAVDDSQLPKDRFSAERLKGVDSTLKIQPAELGDSAVYLCASSKGLADYNEQFFGPGTRLTVL.

This chain joins TRBV5-1 and TRBJ1-4, with unresolved D. From germline, CDR1 is SGHRS and CDR2 YFSETQ. The CDR3 totals 15 residues. V lost 0 bases and J lost 4, with 10 bases in between. The DNA of the CDR3 is TGCGCCAGCAGCTTGGCCTCACAGATTAATGAAAAACTGTTTTTT. Translation gives CASSLASQINEKLFF.

This rearrangement joins TRBV11-2 to TRBJ2-4; perhaps TRBD2 as D (5 bases). The CDR3 loop spans 13 amino acids. Trimming took off 1 base at V and 11 bases at J, with 12 bases between the two ends. CDR1 is SGHAT and CDR2 is FQNNGV in the germline V gene. CDR3 bases: TGTGCCAGCAGCTTAGGACGGGTCGGGGTTCAGTACTTC. Amino acid sequence: CASSLGRVGVQYF.

The chain has TRBV2 and TRBJ1-2; D is perhaps TRBD1 (5 bases). Trimming shortened V by 7 bases and J by 9 bases, and 21 bases separated the two germline ends. The CDR3 length is 14 residues. Germline CDR1 is SNHLY and CDR2 is FYNNEI. The CDR3 sequence: CASNGDLGLQSYTF. CDR3 nucleotide sequence: TGTGCCAGCAATGGGGATTTGGGACTCCAGAGCTACACCTTC.

This clone appeared a single time. The chain combines TRBV5-4 with TRBJ2-1, with D unresolved. The CDR3 length is 13 residues. The V gene's germline CDR1 is SGHNT and CDR2 YYREEE (reference sequence). Trimming pared 4 bases from V and 8 bases from J, leaving 13 bases between. CDR3 amino acids: CASSQTRFDEQFF. The DNA for the CDR3 is TGTGCCAGCAGCCAAACACGTTTCGATGAGCAGTTCTTC.

J is TRBJ2-7 and V is TRBV6-5, with 8 bases aligning to TRBD2. The CDR3 totals 14 residues. The V gene end was trimmed by 5 bases and the J gene end by 3 bases; junction bases not matched to a gene: 6. The germline gives CDR1 MNHEY, CDR2 SVGAGI. The CDR3 is CASSPREGYYEQYF. In DNA form, the CDR3 reads TGTGCCAGCAGTCCCCGGGAGGGGTACTACGAGCAGTACTTC.

The chain recombines TRBV6-5 with TRBJ2-1; the match to TRBD2 covers 8 bases. Germline assignment: CDR1 MNHEY and CDR2 SVGAGI. V dropped 8 bases and J dropped 8; count of bases not matched to a gene: 11. This CDR3 comprises 14 residues. DNA for the CDR3: TGTGCCAGCGGAGTTGCCGGGGGGGCCCATGAGCAGTTCTTC. It translates to CASGVAGGAHEQFF.

This clone was seen ten or more times. This rearrangement joins TRBV5-6 to TRBJ1-2; no reliable D call. Trimming shortened V by 8 bases and J by 4 bases, and 12 bases separated the two germline ends. The CDR3 is made up of 12 amino acids. Per germline, CDR1 SGHDT and CDR2 YYEEEE. CDR3 amino acids: CASTGVIYGYTF. In DNA form, the CDR3 reads TGTGCCAGTACCGGGGTGATCTATGGCTACACCTTC.

The chain employs TRBV9 and TRBJ2-7; TRBD1 agrees at 9 bases. Looked up from germline, CDR1 is SGDLS and CDR2 is YYNGEE. V gave up 3 bases and J gave up 4 bases; unmatched junction bases: 2. The CDR3 runs to 13 residues. The CDR3 protein is CASSAGTGYEQYF. In DNA form, the CDR3 reads TGTGCCAGCAGCGCGGGGACAGGGTACGAGCAGTACTTC.